In this sample, the clone carrying this T cell receptor beta chain turned up many times. The data were taken from a study of metastatic and nonmetastatic thyroid tumors. At the level of the study: Peripheral blood and tumor or nodule samples from malignant and benign thyroid patients were compared.

Thyroid surgery was preceded by no treatment in any patient. V shed 3 bases, J shed 5 bases, and the junction held 10 bases outside the gene matches. CDR3 size: 15 residues. Germline lookup yields CDR1 SGDLS and CDR2 YYNGEE. Via MiXCR, TCRdb re-called the PCR reads. The table has tens of thousands of clones, roughly 13% seen once. The chain joins TRBV9 to TRBJ2-7, with 8 nucleotides matching TRBD1. The specimen was blood. The clonotype originates from a female donor with papillary thyroid cancer or a benign thyroid nodule (not recorded which). Some clones in this sample may be carry-over from other donors' samples. CDR3 bases: TGTGCCAGCAGCGCCGCAGGGGGCGACGGCGACGAGCAGTACTTC. This codes for CASSAAGGDGDEQYF.